These 30 T cell receptor beta chains came from one sample sequenced in a study of CD8 T cells in ankylosing spondylitis (dated by TCRdb to the late 2010s). Study-level results and caveats: A TCR beta motif made up of several highly homologous amino acid variants appeared to be characteristic of blood from ankylosing spondylitis patients.

Their antigens remain unidentified. Library method: 5' RACE. Sequencing used an Illumina HiSeq 2500. TCRdb itself trimmed the public reads at Q25 with fastp, ran MiXCR and retained productive beta chains. Entries are consolidated by CDR3 protein sequence, retaining the most common genes and DNA. For this sample there are fewer than 550,000 distinct CDR3 sequences; under 5.5% appear just once. Around 3.5% of the sample is held by the ten biggest clonotypes. Sample: blood, either unsorted or a sorted T cell fraction (not recorded which). The receptors stem from a male donor with ankylosing spondylitis.

The CDR3 DNA sequence: TGTGCCAGCAGCCGAGGACTAGCGGGAGGTCTCTCCTACGAGCAGTACTTC. Protein sequence: CASSRGLAGGLSYEQYF. J is TRBJ2-7 and V is TRBV4-2, with 14 bases aligning to TRBD2. Germline V gives CDR1 LGHNA, CDR2 YNFKEQ. V lost 4 bases and J lost 0; bases outside the gene matches: 5. This CDR3 region has 17 residues.

Ten or more counts support this clonotype. The V gene is TRBV27, the J gene TRBJ2-1; D call uncertain. Deletions cut 4 bases from V and 4 bases from J, with 8 bases between. Germline V gene data show CDR1 as MNHEY and CDR2 as SMNVEV (reference sequence). This CDR3 region has 13 residues. This CDR3 is CASSSPFYNEQFF. The CDR3, as DNA: TGTGCCAGCAGTTCACCCTTTTACAATGAGCAGTTCTTC.

This clonotype was counted only a few times. V and J are TRBV7-9 and TRBJ1-3; the D is unclear. The germline CDR1 and CDR2 sequences are SEHNR and FQNEAQ (reference sequence). Trimming left V 3 bases short and J 5 bases short, with 8 bases between. The CDR3 is 13 amino acids. CDR3 amino acids: CASSFGQRNTIYF. CDR3 nucleotides: TGTGCCAGCAGCTTCGGGCAGAGAAACACCATATATTTT.

This clonotype was seen only a few times. V and J are TRBV6-6 and TRBJ2-7; possibly TRBD1 for D (6 bases). Germline CDR1 is MNHNY and CDR2 is SVGAGI (reference sequence). V lost 3 bases to trimming and J lost 7 bases, with 13 bases between them. CDR3 length: 13 amino acids. For the CDR3, the DNA is TGTGCCAGCAGTTATGGGGGCTCGAGGGAGCAGTACTTC. It translates to CASSYGGSREQYF.

The table lists this clonotype with a few counts. This rearrangement joins TRBV7-3 to TRBJ2-3; 9 bases agree with TRBD2. Trimming cost V 0 bases and J 4 bases; bases outside gene matches: 5. CDR1 and CDR2 (germline): SGHTA, FQGTGA. The CDR3 extends over 16 amino acids. The CDR3 DNA sequence: TGTGCCAGCAGCTTAACGCGCCTAGCGGGGCCAGATACGCAGTATTTT. The encoded protein is CASSLTRLAGPDTQYF.

This clonotype was counted many times. This chain connects TRBV20-1 to TRBJ2-7; D is possibly TRBD1 or TRBD2 (6 bases each). The CDR3 is 13 residues long. Per the germline V gene, CDR1 is DFQATT and CDR2 is SNEGSKA (reference sequence). V lost 5 bases and J lost 6, with 17 bases in between. CDR3 in DNA: TGCAGTGCTCTGGGATCGGGGGCAGGCGAGCAGTACTTC. This gives the protein CSALGSGAGEQYF.

The chain combines TRBV27 with TRBJ2-7, with 8 positions matching TRBD2. Germline trimming cut 5 bases from V and 2 bases from J; bases unmatched to any gene: 11. CDR3 length: 16 residues. The germline V gene has CDR1 MNHEY and CDR2 SMNVEV (reference sequence). The CDR3 sequence: CASSPSSGPIPYEQYF. Here the CDR3 DNA reads TGTGCCAGCAGTCCCTCTAGCGGGCCGATCCCCTACGAGCAGTACTTC.

This clonotype was detected a few times. The chain has TRBV7-2 and TRBJ2-7, with 8 bases aligning to TRBD2. There are 15 residues in the CDR3. The V gene's germline CDR1 is SGHTA and CDR2 FQGNSA. The V gene end was trimmed by 1 base and the J gene end by 5 bases; junction bases not matched to a gene: 7. The CDR3 loop is CASSLGPGRGDEQYF. CDR3 coding DNA: TGTGCCAGCAGCTTAGGTCCCGGGAGGGGCGACGAGCAGTACTTC.

In its sample, this clonotype was seen many times. The chain joins TRBV6-1 to TRBJ2-1; TRBD2 matches 11 bases. CDR1 is MNHNS, CDR2 SASEGT, per germline. The CDR3 length is 14 residues. Germline trimming cut 5 bases from V and 9 bases from J; bases unmatched to any gene: 6. The chain's CDR3 is CASSTRTSGREQFF. CDR3 DNA: TGTGCCAGCAGTACCCGGACTAGCGGGCGTGAGCAGTTCTTC.

This clonotype was detected many times. The J gene is TRBJ1-5, the V gene TRBV4-2; TRBD1 agrees at 8 bases. Germline V gene data show CDR1 as LGHNA and CDR2 as YNFKEQ. This CDR3 region has 15 residues. The trim removed 1 base at V and 4 bases at J, leaving 3 bases unmatched. CDR3 coding DNA: TGTGCCAGCAGCCAAGTTGGACAGGGAAATCAGCCCCAGCATTTT. Translated: CASSQVGQGNQPQHF.

This clonotype occurred many times. The DNA of the CDR3 is TGCAGTGCGCTACAGGGGGACACTGAAGCTTTCTTT. It is translated as CSALQGDTEAFF. This rearrangement joins TRBV20-1 to TRBJ1-1; TRBD1 agrees at 8 bases. After removal of 6 bases from V and 3 bases from J, the junction contained 3 bases not matched to a gene. CDR3 length: 12 amino acids. From germline, CDR1 is DFQATT and CDR2 SNEGSKA (reference sequence).

This clonotype was observed many times. This chain joins TRBV6-1 and TRBJ2-7; D gene ambiguous. V dropped 2 bases and J dropped 3 bases, with 5 bases sitting between them. Germline CDR1 reads MNHNS; CDR2 reads SASEGT. The CDR3 contains 12 residues. The CDR3 coding sequence is TGTGCCAGCAGTGAACACGGCTACGAGCAGTACTTC. Amino acids: CASSEHGYEQYF.

This clonotype was seen at least ten times. The chain has TRBV7-2 and TRBJ1-3; 7 bases match TRBD1. Trimming at V came to 6 bases and at J to 0 bases, leaving 8 bases not matched to a gene. CDR3 size: 16 residues. Germline-derived CDR1 and CDR2 are SGHTA and FQGNSA. The CDR3 DNA sequence: TGTGCCAGCAGATCAGGGGGACCCACCTCTGGAAACACCATATATTTT. This codes for CASRSGGPTSGNTIYF.

This clonotype has just a few counts. The chain is built from TRBV3-1 and TRBJ2-2; D is undetermined. Looked up from germline, CDR1 is LGHDT and CDR2 is YNNKEL (reference sequence). The ends were cut back, 0 bases at V and 7 bases at J, with 12 bases in the middle. The CDR3 loop spans 15 amino acids. The CDR3 sequence is CASSQDFWLVGELFF. CDR3 bases: TGTGCCAGCAGCCAAGATTTTTGGTTGGTCGGGGAGCTGTTTTTT.

This sequence joins TRBV5-1 and TRBJ2-7, with 10 bases identical to TRBD2. The CDR3 is 14 residues long. Losses at the gene ends were 7 bases for V and 3 bases for J; bases not matched to a gene: 7. The germline gives CDR1 SGHRS, CDR2 YFSETQ. As DNA, the CDR3 is TGCGCCAGCCATGATCCTAGCGGGAGCTACGAGCAGTACTTC. It encodes CASHDPSGSYEQYF. The entire variable domain, with the rest obtained from reference TRBV5-1 and TRBJ2-7, is as follows: KAGVTQTPRYLIKTRGQQVTLSCSPISGHRSVSWYQQTPGQGLQFLFEYFSETQRNKGNFPGRFSGRQFSNSRSEMNVSTLELGDSALYLCASHDPSGSYEQYFGPGTRLTVT.

The V call is TRBV5-1, the J call TRBJ2-5, with D perhaps TRBD2 (6 bases). Germline CDR1 reads SGHRS; CDR2 reads YFSETQ. The V end was cut by 4 bases, the J end by 7 bases, with 17 bases between. CDR3 length: 14 amino acids. This chain's CDR3 is CASSPRDLGRTQYF. In DNA, the CDR3 is TGCGCCAGCAGCCCTCGGGACTTGGGGAGGACCCAGTACTTC.

This clonotype showed up many times. V is TRBV27 and J is TRBJ2-1, with 10 bases identical to TRBD2. The germline CDR1 and CDR2 sequences are MNHEY and SMNVEV (reference sequence). J gave up 4 bases and V 5 bases, and 5 bases lay outside the gene matches. CDR3 length: 15 residues. The CDR3 nucleotides are TGTGCCAGCAGTGCCGGGACTAGCGTTTACAATGAGCAGTTCTTC. As protein: CASSAGTSVYNEQFF.

This clonotype was detected many times. V usage is TRBV7-2 and J usage is TRBJ2-7, with D uncertain. The CDR3 has 15 residues. Looked up from germline, CDR1 is SGHTA and CDR2 is FQGNSA. V was cut by 5 bases and J by 1 base, with 15 bases left in between. CDR3 coding DNA: TGTGCCAGCAGCCATAGAGTCGGCAATTCCTACGAGCAGTACTTC. It encodes CASSHRVGNSYEQYF.

This clonotype appeared many times. V usage is TRBV5-1 and J usage is TRBJ2-1, with a tentative D call TRBD2 (5 bases). The V gene lost 3 bases and the J gene lost 5 bases, with 15 bases spanning the gap. Germline values: CDR1 SGHRS, CDR2 YFSETQ. The length of the CDR3 is 15 residues. The CDR3, as DNA: TGCGCCAGCAGCTCCCATTCCTCCGGGGACAATGAGCAGTTCTTC. Translating gives CASSSHSSGDNEQFF. Drawing the rest from reference TRBV5-1 and TRBJ2-1, the complete variable domain is KAGVTQTPRYLIKTRGQQVTLSCSPISGHRSVSWYQQTPGQGLQFLFEYFSETQRNKGNFPGRFSGRQFSNSRSEMNVSTLELGDSALYLCASSSHSSGDNEQFFGPGTRLTVL.

In its sample, this clonotype was seen many times. The chain carries TRBV2 and TRBJ1-1; D perhaps matches TRBD1 (6 bases). The CDR3 sequence is 10 residues long. Deletions cut 11 bases from V and 8 bases from J, with 12 bases between. Germline CDR1 and CDR2: SNHLY and FYNNEI. CDR3 sequence (DNA): TGTGCCGGGGGGACACGAGAAGCTTTCTTT. Amino acid sequence: CAGGTREAFF. Full variable domain (outside the CDR3, taken from reference TRBV2 and TRBJ1-1): EPEVTQTPSHQVTQMGQEVILRCVPISNHLYFYWYRQILGQKVEFLVSFYNNEISEKSEIFDDQFSVERPDGSNFTLKIRSTKLEDSAMYFCAGGTREAFFGQGTRLTVV.

This clonotype was recorded many times. The CDR3 nucleotides are TGCGCCAGCAGCCAACTTGTAGGGAGACTAGAGGGGAATGAGCAGTTCTTC. Translated: CASSQLVGRLEGNEQFF. The V gene is TRBV4-1, the J gene TRBJ2-1; a possible D gene is TRBD2 (6 bases). CDR1 MGHRA and CDR2 YSYEKL come from the germline V gene. The ends were cut back, 2 bases at V and 7 bases at J, with 21 bases in the middle. The CDR3 runs to 17 residues.

This clonotype was seen ten or more times. V usage is TRBV24-1 and J usage is TRBJ1-1, with 9 bases lining up with TRBD1. Germline V gives CDR1 KGHDR, CDR2 SFDVKD. V trimming: 4 bases; J trimming: 3 bases; junction bases outside the gene matches: 5. The CDR3 covers 15 residues. The CDR3 protein is CATSDPRTGDTEAFF. The DNA for the CDR3 is TGTGCCACCAGTGACCCCCGGACAGGGGACACTGAAGCTTTCTTT.

This clonotype was counted ten times or more. This chain joins TRBV5-1 and TRBJ2-3; no clear D. CDR1 and CDR2 (germline): SGHRS, YFSETQ. The CDR3 covers 14 residues. Trimming removed 6 bases at V and 1 base at J, with 12 bases between. The CDR3, as DNA: TGCGCCAGCACTCCGAGACGGCGCACAGATACGCAGTATTTT. It encodes CASTPRRRTDTQYF.

This clonotype was seen only a few times. This rearrangement joins TRBV3-1 to TRBJ2-5; the D gene is possibly TRBD1 (5 bases). Per the germline V gene, CDR1 is LGHDT and CDR2 is YNNKEL (reference sequence). The V end was cut by 5 bases, the J end by 3 bases, with 10 bases between. This CDR3 is built from 13 residues. The CDR3 nucleotides read TGTGCCAGCAGCGAGACAGATGAAGAGACCCAGTACTTC. The encoded protein is CASSETDEETQYF.

This clonotype appeared many times. The chain is built from TRBV30 and TRBJ2-3; D uncertain. CDR3 size: 14 residues. Trimming took 3 bases from V and 0 from J, leaving 10 bases between them. Germline V gene lookup returns CDR1 GTSNPN and CDR2 SVGIG (reference sequence). As DNA, the CDR3 is TGTGCCTGGAGGAAATTCCAGAGCACAGATACGCAGTATTTT. This codes for CAWRKFQSTDTQYF.

In this sample, this clonotype turned up a few times. The V and J genes are TRBV7-9 and TRBJ2-1, with 7 bases lining up with TRBD2. Looked up from germline, CDR1 is SEHNR and CDR2 is FQNEAQ (reference sequence). The CDR3 is made up of 16 amino acids. With 3 bases clipped from V and 0 bases from J, the junction kept 5 bases outside the gene matches. CDR3 region: CASSFSRESSYNEQFF. The CDR3 bases are TGTGCCAGCAGCTTTTCGCGGGAGAGCTCCTACAATGAGCAGTTCTTC.

This clonotype was seen many times. The junction does not match germline at one end; this may be a read error. The CDR3 spells CASSLAVSGANVLTF. The CDR3 bases are TGTGCCAGCAGCTTAGCTGTCTCTGGGGCCAACGTCCTGACTTTC. This chain joins TRBV5-1 and TRBJ2-6; D call uncertain. The CDR3 covers 15 residues. Germline V gene data show CDR1 as SGHRS and CDR2 as YFSETQ. Variable domain in full (rest from reference TRBV5-1 and TRBJ2-6): KAGVTQTPRYLIKTRGQQVTLSCSPISGHRSVSWYQQTPGQGLQFLFEYFSETQRNKGNFPGRFSGRQFSNSRSEMNVSTLELGDSALYLCASSLAVSGANVLTFGAGSRLTVL.

This chain links TRBV9 with TRBJ2-1, with 9 bases identical to TRBD2. In germline, CDR1 is SGDLS, CDR2 YYNGEE. The CDR3 spans 15 residues. V lost 3 bases to trimming and J lost 4 bases; unmatched junction nucleotides: 5. This CDR3 is CASSASGAPYNEQFF. The DNA for the CDR3 is TGTGCCAGCAGCGCTAGCGGGGCCCCTTACAATGAGCAGTTCTTC. Looking up the rest from reference TRBV9 and TRBJ2-1 gives the full variable domain: DSGVTQTPKHLITATGQRVTLRCSPRSGDLSVYWYQQSLDQGLQFLIQYYNGEERAKGNILERFSAQQFPDLHSELNLSSLELGDSALYFCASSASGAPYNEQFFGPGTRLTVL.

Ten or more counts support this clonotype. The J gene is TRBJ1-2, the V gene TRBV20-1, with a tentative D call TRBD1 (5 bases). This CDR3 contains 14 residues. Trimming removed 6 bases at V and 7 bases at J, with 21 bases between. The V gene's germline CDR1 is DFQATT and CDR2 SNEGSKA (reference sequence). The CDR3 DNA sequence: TGCAGTGCCCGCAGACAGAGTCAGATGGGTGGCTACACCTTC. Encoded protein: CSARRQSQMGGYTF.

This clonotype has a single count. A much larger clone differs from this one at a single base, so this may be a read error. This sequence joins TRBV29-1 and TRBJ2-5; TRBD2 is a possible D gene (5 bases). CDR1 is SQVTM, CDR2 ANQGSEA, per germline. CDR3 length equals 14 residues. DNA of the CDR3: TGCAGCGTTACAACGACCGGGGTAGAAGAGACCCAGCACTTC. The encoded protein is CSVTTTGVEETQHF.